One and the same sample provided the 20 T cell receptor beta chains below, sequenced in a study of human T cells and chemical hapten exposure. TCRdb re-called the RACE reads through MiXCR, storing one row per CDR3 protein. Of a few hundred thousand distinct CDR3 sequences listed, just under 6.5% are singletons. Time point: patch test 2, 6 weeks after DPC sensitization. Stated treatment: therapeutic diphenylcyclopropenone sensitization with weekly scalp DPC. The sequencing used whole blood, collected in connection with sensitization to the hapten diphenylcyclopropenone (DPC). The receptors were sampled from a woman aged 18-29 years with alopecia areata. Some clones in this sample may be carry-over from other donors' samples.

This clonotype was detected a few times. V and J are TRBV20-1 and TRBJ2-1, with D tentatively TRBD1 or TRBD2 (5 bases each). CDR3 length equals 15 residues. Germline-derived CDR1 and CDR2 are DFQATT and SNEGSKA (reference sequence). The V end lost 6 bases, the J end lost 3 bases, and 18 bases lay between the germline ends. CDR3 DNA sequence: TGCAGTGCGAAGCCCCCAGGGACGGGCTACAATGAGCAGTTCTTC. Encoded protein: CSAKPPGTGYNEQFF.

This clonotype has only a few counts. This rearrangement joins TRBV6-5 to TRBJ1-2; D may be TRBD1 (5 bases). Germline-derived CDR1 and CDR2 are MNHEY and SVGAGI. Trimming removed 5 bases from V and 1 base from J, with 17 bases in between. CDR3 length: 16 residues. The CDR3: CASSLRDPLFNYGYTF. The DNA for the CDR3 is TGTGCCAGCAGTCTTCGGGACCCTCTATTTAACTATGGCTACACCTTC.

This clonotype was seen many times. The chain recombines TRBV21-1 with TRBJ1-4; no check of the table's D call, TRBD1, against the DNA was made. TRBV21-1 is flagged as a pseudogene. This CDR3 comprises 15 residues. The CDR3 reads CASSKVGGSNEKLFF. The CDR3 region has the DNA TGTGCCAGCAGCAAAGTAGGGGGTTCTAATGAAAAACTGTTTTTT.

This clonotype was observed many times. The rearrangement joins TRBV12-3 or TRBV12-4 to TRBJ1-4; no clear D. V was cut by 7 bases and J by 10 bases, with 13 bases left in between. The CDR3 has 12 amino acids. CDR3 nucleotide sequence: TGTGCCAGCAACCCGAGACCAGGAAAACTGTTTTTT. Encoded protein: CASNPRPGKLFF.

The V call is TRBV13, the J call TRBJ1-4, with a tentative D call TRBD1 (6 bases). Trimming stripped 11 bases from V and 7 bases from J, with 17 bases between. In germline, CDR1 is PRHDT, CDR2 FYEKMQ (reference sequence). The CDR3 has 13 amino acids. CDR3 sequence reads: CAYSDRSSEKLFF. In nucleotides, the CDR3 is TGTGCCTATTCAGACAGGTCCTCTGAAAAACTGTTTTTT.

This clonotype has at least ten counts. The chain carries TRBV4-3 and TRBJ2-3; no reliable D call. This CDR3 spans 18 amino acids. The V end was cut by 0 bases, the J end by 0 bases, with 16 bases between. Germline V gene lookup returns CDR1 LGHNA and CDR2 YSLEER. The CDR3: CASSQDFSPATSTDTQYF. The CDR3, as DNA: TGCGCCAGCAGCCAAGACTTTAGCCCAGCAACTAGCACAGATACGCAGTATTTT.

Many counts were recorded for this clonotype. The chain uses TRBV11-2 and TRBJ2-3; 16 bases fit TRBD2. Germline lookup yields CDR1 SGHAT and CDR2 FQNNGV. The CDR3 covers 19 residues. J was trimmed by 1 base and V by 5 bases; bases with no gene match: 9. CDR3: CASSTGLAGGRSGTDTQYF. CDR3 nucleotide sequence: TGTGCCAGCAGCACGGGACTAGCGGGGGGGCGCTCGGGCACAGATACGCAGTATTTT.

This clonotype was seen a handful of times. The chain joins TRBV7-9 to TRBJ1-1; D may be TRBD1 (6 bases). V lost 3 bases, J lost 2 bases, and 13 bases lay in between. Germline V lookup: CDR1 SEHNR, CDR2 FQNEAQ (reference sequence). The CDR3 contains 15 residues. CDR3 region: CASSFLQGRNTEAFF. CDR3 sequence (DNA): TGTGCCAGCAGCTTCCTCCAGGGGAGAAACACTGAAGCTTTCTTT.

This clonotype was found a few times. The chain is built from TRBV6-2 or TRBV6-3 and TRBJ2-3; tentatively, D is TRBD2 (5 bases). Germline V CDR1 and CDR2: MNHEY, SVGEGT. V was cut by 7 bases and J by 0 bases, with 14 bases left in between. This CDR3 is built from 15 residues. The CDR3 coding sequence is TGTGCCAGCACCGGAGACTACCCTAGCACAGATACGCAGTATTTT. Amino acids: CASTGDYPSTDTQYF.

The chain links TRBV20-1 to TRBJ2-3; possibly TRBD2 for D (5 bases). The CDR3 contains 16 residues. The V end was cut by 1 base, the J end by 2 bases, with 16 bases between. CDR1 and CDR2 (germline): DFQATT, SNEGSKA (reference sequence). The CDR3 sequence: CSARAVGLRFTDTQYF. DNA of the CDR3: TGCAGTGCTAGAGCGGTAGGACTTAGATTCACAGATACGCAGTATTTT.

This clonotype has a count of ten or more. V gene TRBV20-1 combines with J gene TRBJ1-5; weak D call: TRBD1 (6 bases). Looked up from germline, CDR1 is DFQATT and CDR2 is SNEGSKA (reference sequence). The CDR3 contains 12 residues. V was trimmed by 6 bases and J by 7 bases, leaving 13 bases between them. The CDR3 loop reads CSAQGSGQPQHF. CDR3 DNA: TGCAGTGCACAGGGAAGTGGACAGCCCCAGCATTTT.

In this sample, this clonotype turned up many times. The chain joins TRBV18 to TRBJ1-1, with D possibly being TRBD1 (5 bases). V gave up 4 bases and J gave up 4 bases, with 16 bases separating them. Germline CDR1 is KGHSH and CDR2 is LQKENI. This CDR3 contains 15 residues. The CDR3: CASSRTVGAVTEAFF. For the CDR3, the DNA is TGTGCCAGCTCACGCACCGTCGGGGCGGTCACTGAAGCTTTCTTT. Filled out from reference TRBV18 and TRBJ1-1, the complete variable domain reads NAGVMQNPRHLVRRRGQEARLRCSPMKGHSHVYWYRQLPEEGLKFMVYLQKENIIDESGMPKERFSAEFPKEGPSILRIQQVVRGDSAAYFCASSRTVGAVTEAFFGQGTRLTVV.

The CDR3 coding sequence is TGCGCCAGCAGCCCAGGAACCGGGACAGTCGAGACCCAGTACTTC. It encodes CASSPGTGTVETQYF. This chain joins TRBV5-1 and TRBJ2-5; TRBD1 matches at 7 bases. The CDR3 runs to 15 residues. Losses at the gene ends were 4 bases for V and 5 bases for J; bases not matched to a gene: 11. Per germline, CDR1 SGHRS and CDR2 YFSETQ.

This clonotype was recorded many times. The gene calls are TRBV10-3 and TRBJ2-3; the D gene is possibly TRBD1 (5 bases). Trimming took 4 bases from V and 5 from J, leaving 13 bases between them. Germline assignment: CDR1 ENHRY and CDR2 SYGVKD. The CDR3 spans 14 residues. The CDR3 is CAISGKGSIDTQYF. CDR3 bases: TGTGCCATCAGTGGCAAGGGGTCAATAGATACGCAGTATTTT.

This clonotype has at least ten counts. The chain links TRBV7-2 to TRBJ1-1, with no clear D. Germline CDR1 reads SGHTA; CDR2 reads FQGNSA. The V end was cut by 1 base, the J end by 1 base, with 7 bases between. This CDR3 spans 14 amino acids. The CDR3 is CASSLEPANTEAFF. As DNA, the CDR3 is TGTGCCAGCAGCTTAGAGCCCGCGAACACTGAAGCTTTCTTT.

In the case of this clonotype: An end of the junction differs from the germline gene, which may be a read error. The chain couples TRBV5-1 to TRBJ2-3; D gene unclear. Germline lookup yields CDR1 SGHRS and CDR2 YFSETQ. The CDR3 totals 12 residues. The CDR3 here is CFQPEPTDTQYF. The CDR3 DNA reads as TGTTTCCAGCCCGAACCGACAGATACGCAGTATTTT.

This clonotype was recorded many times. This chain links TRBV4-1 with TRBJ1-5, with D possibly TRBD1 on 5 matching bases. The CDR3 spans 14 residues. CDR1 is MGHRA and CDR2 is YSYEKL in the germline V gene. The V gene lost 1 base and the J gene lost 12 bases, with 16 bases spanning the gap. CDR3 sequence reads: CASSQGPVQVNQHF. The CDR3 nucleotides are TGCGCCAGCAGCCAAGGGCCAGTACAGGTTAACCAGCATTTT.

This clonotype has just a few counts. CDR3 sequence reads: CASSSMTGVNSPLHF. DNA for the CDR3: TGTGCCAGCAGTTCCATGACAGGGGTAAATTCACCCCTCCACTTT. This chain joins TRBV27 and TRBJ1-6; TRBD1 matches 8 bases. This CDR3 region has 15 residues. Germline CDR1 is MNHEY and CDR2 is SMNVEV (reference sequence). J gave up 7 bases and V 4 bases, and 6 bases lay outside the gene matches.

This clonotype was observed a handful of times. The chain recombines TRBV6-5 with TRBJ2-2; tentatively, D is TRBD2 (6 bases). Germline CDR1 and CDR2: MNHEY and SVGAGI. This CDR3 comprises 15 residues. Trimming removed 4 bases from V and 4 bases from J, with 13 bases in between. CDR3 in amino acids: CASSSGLMTTGELFF. The DNA for the CDR3 is TGTGCCAGCAGTTCCGGACTAATGACCACCGGGGAGCTGTTTTTT.

This clonotype was seen ten or more times. The chain combines TRBV7-9 with TRBJ1-5; no reliable D call. The ends were cut back, 1 base at V and 0 bases at J, with 10 bases in the middle. The CDR3 covers 16 residues. The V gene's germline CDR1 is SEHNR and CDR2 FQNEAQ (reference sequence). For the CDR3, the DNA is TGTGCCAGCAGCTTAGAGGCAGGCAATAGCAATCAGCCCCAGCATTTT. This codes for CASSLEAGNSNQPQHF.